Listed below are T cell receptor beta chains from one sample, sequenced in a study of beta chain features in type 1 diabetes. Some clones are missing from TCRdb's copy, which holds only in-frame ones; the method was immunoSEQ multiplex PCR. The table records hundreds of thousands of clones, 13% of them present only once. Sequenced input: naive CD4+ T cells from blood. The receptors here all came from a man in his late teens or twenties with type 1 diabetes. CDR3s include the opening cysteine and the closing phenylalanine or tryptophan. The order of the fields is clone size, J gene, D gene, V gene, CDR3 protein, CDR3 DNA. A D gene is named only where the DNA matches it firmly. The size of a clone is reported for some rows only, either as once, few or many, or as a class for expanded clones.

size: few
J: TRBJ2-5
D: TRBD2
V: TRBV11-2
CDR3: CASSSRLAGGRETQYF
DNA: TGTGCCAGCAGCTCCAGACTAGCGGGGGGGCGAGAGACCCAGTACTTC

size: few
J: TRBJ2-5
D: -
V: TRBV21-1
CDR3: CASRGDREETQYF
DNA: TGTGCCTCCAGAGGGGACAGGGAAGAGACCCAGTACTTC

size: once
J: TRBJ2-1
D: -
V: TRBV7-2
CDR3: CASTQNYNEQFF
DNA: TGTGCCAGCACCCAGAACTACAATGAGCAGTTCTTC

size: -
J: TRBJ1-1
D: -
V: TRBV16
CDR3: CASSPDGPEAFF
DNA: TGTGCCAGCAGCCCCGATGGCCCTGAAGCTTTCTTT

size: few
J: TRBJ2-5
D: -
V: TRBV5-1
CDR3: CASSPALYQETQYF
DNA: TGCGCCAGCAGCCCTGCCCTGTACCAAGAGACCCAGTACTTC

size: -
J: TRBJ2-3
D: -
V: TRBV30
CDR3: CAWSLGSTDTQYF
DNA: TGTGCCTGGAGTTTAGGGAGCACAGATACGCAGTATTTT

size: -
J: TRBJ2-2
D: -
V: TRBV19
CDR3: CASSIRSRNTGELFF
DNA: TGTGCCAGTAGTATACGCTCCCGGAACACCGGGGAGCTGTTTTTT

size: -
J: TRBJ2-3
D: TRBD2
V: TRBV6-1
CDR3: CASSAALAGGQGDTQYF
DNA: TGTGCCAGCAGTGCAGCTCTAGCGGGGGGGCAGGGAGATACGCAGTATTTT

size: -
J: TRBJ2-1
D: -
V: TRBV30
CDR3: CAWSVGFTEQFF
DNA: TGTGCCTGGAGTGTAGGATTCACTGAGCAGTTCTTC

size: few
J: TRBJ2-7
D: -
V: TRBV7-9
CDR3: CASSLDLAYEQYF
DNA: TGTGCCAGCAGCTTAGACCTGGCCTACGAGCAGTACTTC

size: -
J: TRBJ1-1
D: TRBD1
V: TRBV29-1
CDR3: CSLKQGFGTEAFF
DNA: TGCAGCCTCAAACAGGGGTTTGGCACTGAAGCTTTCTTT

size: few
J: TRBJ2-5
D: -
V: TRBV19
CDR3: CASTPTGQGKETQYF
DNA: TGTGCCAGTACCCCCACAGGGCAAGGAAAAGAGACCCAGTACTTC

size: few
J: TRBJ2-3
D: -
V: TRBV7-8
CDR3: CASSPRRAGTDTQYF
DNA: TGTGCCAGCAGCCCCCGCCGGGCAGGCACAGATACGCAGTATTTT

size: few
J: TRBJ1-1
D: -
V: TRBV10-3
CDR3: CASSSENTEAFF
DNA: TGTGCTTCATCGAGTGAGAACACTGAAGCTTTCTTT

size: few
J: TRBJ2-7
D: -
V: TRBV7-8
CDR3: CASSFTGIGPYEQYF
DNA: TGTGCCAGCAGCTTCACAGGGATTGGCCCCTACGAGCAGTACTTC

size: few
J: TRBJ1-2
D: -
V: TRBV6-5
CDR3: CASRSEEVRGYTF
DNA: TGTGCCAGCAGATCAGAAGAAGTGAGGGGCTACACCTTC

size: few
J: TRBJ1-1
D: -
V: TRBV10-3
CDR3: CAIVGVWNTEAFF
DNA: TGTGCCATCGTAGGGGTATGGAACACTGAAGCTTTCTTT

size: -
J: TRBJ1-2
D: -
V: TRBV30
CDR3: CAWSPNNYGYTF
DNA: TGTGCCTGGAGTCCCAATAACTATGGCTACACCTTC

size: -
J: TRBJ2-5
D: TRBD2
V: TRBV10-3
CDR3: CAISGREGLQETQYF
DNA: TGTGCCATCAGTGGCCGGGAGGGACTCCAGGAGACCCAGTACTTC

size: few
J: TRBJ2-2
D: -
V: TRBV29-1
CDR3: CSVRENTGELFF
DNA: TGCAGCGTTAGGGAGAACACCGGGGAGCTGTTTTTT

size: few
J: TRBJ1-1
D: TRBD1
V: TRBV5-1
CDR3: CASSLNPGGLLPEAFF
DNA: TGCGCCAGCAGCTTGAACCCAGGGGGCCTTCTTCCTGAAGCTTTCTTT

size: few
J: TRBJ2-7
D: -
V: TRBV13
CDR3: CASSSTSYEQYF
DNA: TGTGCCAGCAGCTCAACGAGCTACGAGCAGTACTTC

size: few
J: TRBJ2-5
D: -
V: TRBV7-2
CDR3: CASRRVGQETQYF
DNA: TGTGCCAGCCGCCGGGTAGGACAAGAGACCCAGTACTTC

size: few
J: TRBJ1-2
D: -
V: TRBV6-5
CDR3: CASSYDRSRGYTF
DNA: TGTGCCAGCAGTTACGACAGGAGCCGTGGCTACACCTTC

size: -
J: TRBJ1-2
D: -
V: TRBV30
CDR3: CAWSVQGSYGYTF
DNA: TGTGCCTGGAGTGTGCAAGGAAGCTATGGCTACACCTTC

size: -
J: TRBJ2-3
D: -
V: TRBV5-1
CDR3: CASSLTVSDTQYF
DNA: TGCGCCAGCAGCTTGACAGTATCAGATACGCAGTATTTT

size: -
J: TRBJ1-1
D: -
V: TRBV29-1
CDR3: CSVTDQLNTEAFF
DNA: TGCAGCGTCACCGACCAATTGAACACTGAAGCTTTCTTT